The 24 T cell receptor beta chains reported below all come from one sample, sequenced in a study of T cells after yellow fever vaccination. TCRdb recomputed calls from the 5' RACE reads with MiXCR, one row per CDR3 protein. The profile shows roughly 250,000 distinct CDR3 sequences, over 10% of them singletons. The material sequenced was CD4+ T cells sorted from PBMCs, taken 45 days after the yellow fever booster vaccination. Receptor source: a man in his thirties or forties who received the YFV17D yellow fever vaccine.

This clonotype was seen more than once but under ten times. V usage is TRBV6-2 or TRBV6-3 and J usage is TRBJ2-2; TRBD1 matches at 9 bases. The CDR3 loop spans 14 amino acids. Losses at the gene ends were 5 bases for V and 7 bases for J; bases not matched to a gene: 5. Germline V CDR1 and CDR2: MNHEY, SVGEGT. CDR3 residues: CASSDTGGGGELFF. The CDR3 nucleotides read TGTGCCAGCAGTGACACAGGGGGCGGCGGGGAGCTGTTTTTT.

Only a few counts were recorded for this clonotype. The chain joins TRBV5-4 to TRBJ2-3; tentatively, D is TRBD1 (5 bases). The germline V gene has CDR1 SGHNT and CDR2 YYREEE (reference sequence). There are 15 residues in the CDR3. The V end lost 2 bases, the J end lost 2 bases, and 12 bases lay between the germline ends. CDR3 amino acids: CASSLPAGLTDTQYF. The CDR3 DNA follows: TGTGCCAGCAGCTTACCTGCAGGGCTCACAGATACGCAGTATTTT.

The chain is built from TRBV20-1 and TRBJ1-2; D is undetermined. The CDR3 is made up of 12 amino acids. From germline, CDR1 is DFQATT and CDR2 SNEGSKA (reference sequence). Trimming removed 2 bases at V and 7 bases at J, with 11 bases between. CDR3 bases: TGCAGTGCTAGACAAGAACTATCTGGCTACACCTTC. Its translation: CSARQELSGYTF.

This rearrangement joins TRBV4-2 to TRBJ2-4; D possibly uses TRBD1 or TRBD2 (5 bases each). CDR1 is LGHNA and CDR2 is YNFKEQ in the germline V gene. The CDR3 totals 15 residues. V lost 1 base, J lost 2 bases, and 9 bases lay in between. In DNA, the CDR3 is TGTGCCAGCAGCCAAGGGGACGGCCCCAAAAACATTCAGTACTTC. Amino acids: CASSQGDGPKNIQYF.

This clonotype was recorded a few times. The chain is built from TRBV20-1 and TRBJ2-3, with 9 bases that match TRBD2. This CDR3 contains 14 residues. V lost 4 bases and J lost 7; bases outside the gene matches: 9. Germline V gives CDR1 DFQATT, CDR2 SNEGSKA (reference sequence). CDR3 amino acids: CSAMREGWGNTQYF. CDR3 in DNA: TGCAGTGCTATGCGGGAGGGTTGGGGAAATACGCAGTATTTT.

The chain uses TRBV6-5 and TRBJ2-2; D unresolved. Trimming cost V 0 bases and J 4 bases, with 6 bases left between them. Looked up from germline, CDR1 is MNHEY and CDR2 is SVGAGI. This CDR3 is built from 14 residues. CDR3 region: CASSYSTPTGELFF. The CDR3 DNA reads as TGTGCCAGCAGTTACTCGACACCCACCGGGGAGCTGTTTTTT.

This sequence joins TRBV20-1 and TRBJ2-3, with 10 bases identical to TRBD2. This CDR3 region has 14 residues. The trim removed 1 base at V and 5 bases at J, leaving 3 bases unmatched. Germline V CDR1 and CDR2: DFQATT, SNEGSKA (reference sequence). The CDR3 DNA is TGCAGTGCTAGAGTTCTAGCGGGAGAAGATACGCAGTATTTT. Protein: CSARVLAGEDTQYF.

The table lists this clonotype with a few counts. This rearrangement joins TRBV12-3 or TRBV12-4 to TRBJ2-2; no definite D call. V lost 5 bases, J lost 8 bases, and 21 bases lay in between. This CDR3 region has 16 residues. The CDR3 loop reads CASSVNTASLPGELFF. For the CDR3, the DNA is TGTGCCAGCAGTGTCAATACGGCCTCACTACCGGGGGAGCTGTTTTTT.

This clonotype has more than one count but fewer than ten. The genes are TRBV5-1 and TRBJ1-1; D not certain. The CDR3 runs to 13 residues. V dropped 3 bases and J dropped 7 bases, with 13 bases sitting between them. Germline values: CDR1 SGHRS, CDR2 YFSETQ. The CDR3 protein is CASSSPGVSEAFF. In DNA, the CDR3 is TGCGCCAGCAGCTCTCCAGGAGTAAGTGAAGCTTTCTTT.

In regard to this clonotype: A much larger clone sits a single nucleotide away, making a read error possible. J is TRBJ2-7 and V is TRBV11-2, with 11 bases fitting TRBD2. This CDR3 contains 16 residues. Germline assignment: CDR1 SGHAT and CDR2 FQNNGV. The CDR3 coding sequence is TGTGCCAGCAGCCCGATGACTAGCGGGATCTCCAACGAGAAGTACTTC. Encoded protein: CASSPMTSGISNEKYF.

The rearrangement links TRBV10-3 to TRBJ2-1; tentatively, D is TRBD2 (5 bases). In germline, CDR1 is ENHRY, CDR2 SYGVKD. This CDR3 has 12 amino acids. Trimming removed 7 bases from V and 10 bases from J, with 14 bases in between. DNA for the CDR3: TGTGCCATCATGGCGGGCGAGGGAGAGCAGTTCTTC. It yields the protein CAIMAGEGEQFF.

As to this clonotype: Germline is not matched at one junction end, which may reflect a read error. The chain links TRBV20-1 to TRBJ2-3; 10 bases are shared with TRBD2. The CDR3 is 16 residues long. CDR1 is DFQATT, CDR2 SNEGSKA, per germline (reference sequence). The CDR3 bases are TGCTGTGCCAATGGACGGCTAGCGGGAGTATCAGATACGCAGTATTTT. It encodes CCANGRLAGVSDTQYF.

This clonotype was seen at least ten times. V gene TRBV20-1 combines with J gene TRBJ2-7, with 7 bases identical to TRBD1. The CDR3 runs 13 residues. Trimming removed 4 bases from V and 2 bases from J; junction bases left unmatched: 5. CDR1 DFQATT and CDR2 SNEGSKA come from the germline V gene (reference sequence). Here the CDR3 reads CSAKTGVAYEQYF. The CDR3 bases are TGCAGTGCTAAAACAGGGGTCGCCTACGAGCAGTACTTC.

This clonotype was counted a few times. This chain links TRBV10-2 with TRBJ2-2; D is unresolved. The germline V gene encodes CDR1 WSHSY and CDR2 SAAADI. V dropped 3 bases and J dropped 6 bases, with 2 bases sitting between them. This CDR3 is 11 amino acids long. The CDR3 sequence is CASSDAGELFF. The CDR3 DNA reads TGCGCCAGCAGTGATGCCGGGGAGCTGTTTTTT.

V usage is TRBV20-1 and J usage is TRBJ2-3, with TRBD2 identical over 9 bases. Trimming at V came to 8 bases and at J to 4 bases, leaving 16 bases not matched to a gene. Per germline, CDR1 DFQATT and CDR2 SNEGSKA (reference sequence). The CDR3 spans 16 residues. This CDR3 is CSTAGTSSGSSDTQYF. The CDR3 DNA is TGCAGTACTGCGGGGACTAGTAGCGGGAGCTCAGATACGCAGTATTTT.

This clonotype was counted a few times. The V gene is TRBV4-3, the J gene TRBJ1-2; a weak D match, TRBD1 (6 bases). V dropped 0 bases and J dropped 7 bases, with 9 bases sitting between them. CDR3 length: 13 residues. CDR1 is LGHNA and CDR2 is YSLEER in the germline V gene. CDR3 DNA sequence: TGCGCCAGCAGCCAAGAAAGGGGGGTTGGCTACACCTTC. As protein: CASSQERGVGYTF.

This clonotype has only a few counts. V usage is TRBV29-1 and J usage is TRBJ2-1; possibly TRBD1 for D (5 bases). V was clipped by 4 bases and J by 12 bases, with 10 bases between them. CDR1 and CDR2 (germline): SQVTM, ANQGSEA. The CDR3 is 10 amino acids. The CDR3 loop is CSVAQGGQFF. The CDR3 coding sequence is TGCAGCGTTGCCCAGGGTGGGCAGTTCTTC.

The gene calls are TRBV2 and TRBJ2-1; D uncertain. Germline CDR1 SNHLY, CDR2 FYNNEI. CDR3 length: 13 amino acids. V shed 7 bases and J shed 0 bases, with 7 bases lying between them. CDR3 coding DNA: TGTGCCAGCATGGCAAGCTCCTACAATGAGCAGTTCTTC. As protein: CASMASSYNEQFF.

The chain uses TRBV20-1 and TRBJ2-1, with 10 bases lining up with TRBD2. Per the germline V gene, CDR1 is DFQATT and CDR2 is SNEGSKA (reference sequence). The CDR3 runs 11 residues. The CDR3 here is CSPTSGNEQFF. The CDR3, as DNA: TGCAGCCCGACTAGCGGGAATGAGCAGTTCTTC.

The chain uses TRBV5-1 and TRBJ2-7, with D possibly TRBD2 on 5 matching bases. The CDR3 covers 15 residues. The germline V and J ends were trimmed by 0 bases and 3 bases, with 13 bases remaining between them. Germline V CDR1 and CDR2: SGHRS, YFSETQ. CDR3 coding DNA: TGCGCCAGCAGCTTGGCCGGGGAACCAAGCTACGAGCAGTACTTC. Translation gives CASSLAGEPSYEQYF.

V usage is TRBV6-2 or TRBV6-3 and J usage is TRBJ2-2, with 7 bases fitting TRBD2. With V trimmed by 0 bases and J by 6 bases, 13 bases remained unmatched. CDR3 length: 18 amino acids. CDR1 MNHEY and CDR2 SVGEGT come from the germline V gene. Written as DNA, the CDR3 is TGTGCCAGCAGTTACTCCTACAGCGGGGCGAAACACGCCGGGGAGCTGTTTTTT. Amino acid sequence: CASSYSYSGAKHAGELFF.

The chain couples TRBV20-1 to TRBJ1-1, with a tentative D call TRBD1 (5 bases). Germline CDR1 reads DFQATT; CDR2 reads SNEGSKA (reference sequence). There are 12 residues in the CDR3. Trimming took 4 bases from V and 2 from J, leaving 8 bases between them. The CDR3 region has the DNA TGCAGTGCTACGACAGTCAACACTGAAGCTTTCTTT. Protein sequence: CSATTVNTEAFF.

The sample holds a few counts of this clonotype. The chain employs TRBV29-1 and TRBJ2-7, with TRBD2 as a possible D gene (5 bases). V was shortened by 4 bases and J by 1 base, with 8 bases between the two germline ends. The CDR3 length is 12 residues. Looked up from germline, CDR1 is SQVTM and CDR2 is ANQGSEA. CDR3 sequence: CSVGAVSYEQYF. In nucleotides, the CDR3 is TGCAGCGTTGGAGCGGTATCCTACGAGCAGTACTTC.

This rearrangement joins TRBV4-3 to TRBJ1-2, with TRBD1 matching 11 bases. Germline-derived CDR1 and CDR2 are LGHNA and YSLEER. The trim removed 3 bases at V and 12 bases at J, leaving 12 bases unmatched. This CDR3 has 15 amino acids. Written as DNA, the CDR3 is TGCGCCAGCAGCCAGGGGACAGGGGGAGTCGAGGGAAACACCTTC. Translation: CASSQGTGGVEGNTF.